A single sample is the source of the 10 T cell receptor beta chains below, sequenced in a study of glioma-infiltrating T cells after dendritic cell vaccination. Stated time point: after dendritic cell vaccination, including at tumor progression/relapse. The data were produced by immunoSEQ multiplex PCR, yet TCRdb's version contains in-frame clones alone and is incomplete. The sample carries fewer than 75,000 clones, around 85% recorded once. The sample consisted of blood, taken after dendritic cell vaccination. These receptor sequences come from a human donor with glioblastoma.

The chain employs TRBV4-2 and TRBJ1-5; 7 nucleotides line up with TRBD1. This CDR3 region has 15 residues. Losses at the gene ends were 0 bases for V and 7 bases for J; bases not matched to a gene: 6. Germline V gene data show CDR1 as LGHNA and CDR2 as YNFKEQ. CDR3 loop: CASSQEGQSLQPQHF. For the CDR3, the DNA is TGTGCCAGCAGCCAAGAGGGACAGTCATTACAGCCCCAGCATTTT.

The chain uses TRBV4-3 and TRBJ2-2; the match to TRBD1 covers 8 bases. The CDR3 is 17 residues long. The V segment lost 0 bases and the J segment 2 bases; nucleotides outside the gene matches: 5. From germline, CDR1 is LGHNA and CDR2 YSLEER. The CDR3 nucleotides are TGCGCCAGCAGCCAAGATCTAGGGACAGGTAACACCGGGGAGCTGTTTTTT. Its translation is CASSQDLGTGNTGELFF.

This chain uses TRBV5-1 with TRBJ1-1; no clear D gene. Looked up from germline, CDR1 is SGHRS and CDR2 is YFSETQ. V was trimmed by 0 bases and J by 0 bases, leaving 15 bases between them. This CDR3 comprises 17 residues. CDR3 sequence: CASSLAPPGSMNTEAFF. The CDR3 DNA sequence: TGCGCCAGCAGCTTGGCCCCCCCAGGAAGCATGAACACTGAAGCTTTCTTT. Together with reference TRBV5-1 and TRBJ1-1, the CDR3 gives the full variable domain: KAGVTQTPRYLIKTRGQQVTLSCSPISGHRSVSWYQQTPGQGLQFLFEYFSETQRNKGNFPGRFSGRQFSNSRSEMNVSTLELGDSALYLCASSLAPPGSMNTEAFFGQGTRLTVV.

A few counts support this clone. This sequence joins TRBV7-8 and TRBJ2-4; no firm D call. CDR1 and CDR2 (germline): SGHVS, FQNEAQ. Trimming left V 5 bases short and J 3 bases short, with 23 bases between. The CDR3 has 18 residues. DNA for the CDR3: TGTGCCAGCAGCCCATTCCAATCACGATCCTCGGGCAAAAACATTCAGTACTTC. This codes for CASSPFQSRSSGKNIQYF.

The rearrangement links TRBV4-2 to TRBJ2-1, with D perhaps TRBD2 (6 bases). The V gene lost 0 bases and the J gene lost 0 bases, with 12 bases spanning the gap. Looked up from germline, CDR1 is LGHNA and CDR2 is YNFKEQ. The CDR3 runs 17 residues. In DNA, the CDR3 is TGTGCCAGCAGCCAAGAGGGGGGATTTAGCTCCTACAATGAGCAGTTCTTC. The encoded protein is CASSQEGGFSSYNEQFF.

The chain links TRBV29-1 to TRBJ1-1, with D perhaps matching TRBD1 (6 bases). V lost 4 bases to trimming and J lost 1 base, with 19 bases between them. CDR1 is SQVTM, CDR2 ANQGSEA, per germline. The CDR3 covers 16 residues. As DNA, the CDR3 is TGCAGCGTTGGAGGGGGAATGGGGGCGCGGAACACTGAAGCTTTCTTT. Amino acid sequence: CSVGGGMGARNTEAFF. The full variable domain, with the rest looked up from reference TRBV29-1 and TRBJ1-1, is SAVISQKPSRDICQRGTSLTIQCQVDSQVTMMFWYRQQPGQSLTLIATANQGSEATYESGFVIDKFPISRPNLTFSTLTVSNMSPEDSSIYLCSVGGGMGARNTEAFFGQGTRLTVV.

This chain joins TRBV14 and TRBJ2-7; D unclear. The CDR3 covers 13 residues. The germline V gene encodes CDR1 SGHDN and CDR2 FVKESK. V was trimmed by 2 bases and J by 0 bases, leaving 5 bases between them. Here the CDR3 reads CASSQQVSYEQYF. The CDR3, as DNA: TGTGCCAGCAGCCAACAGGTCTCCTACGAGCAGTACTTC.

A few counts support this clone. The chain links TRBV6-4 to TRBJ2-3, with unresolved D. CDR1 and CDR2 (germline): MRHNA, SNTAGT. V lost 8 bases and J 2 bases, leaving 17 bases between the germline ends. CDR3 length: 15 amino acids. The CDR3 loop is CASSSTSRYTDTQYF. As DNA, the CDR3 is TGTGCCAGCTCCTCTACCTCGCGGTACACAGATACGCAGTATTTT.

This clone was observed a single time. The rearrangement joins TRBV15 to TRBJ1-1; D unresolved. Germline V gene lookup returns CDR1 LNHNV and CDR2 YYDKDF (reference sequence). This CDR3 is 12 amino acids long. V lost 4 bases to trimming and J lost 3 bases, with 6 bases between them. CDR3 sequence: CATSTGYTEAFF. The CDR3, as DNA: TGTGCCACCAGCACGGGATACACTGAAGCTTTCTTT.

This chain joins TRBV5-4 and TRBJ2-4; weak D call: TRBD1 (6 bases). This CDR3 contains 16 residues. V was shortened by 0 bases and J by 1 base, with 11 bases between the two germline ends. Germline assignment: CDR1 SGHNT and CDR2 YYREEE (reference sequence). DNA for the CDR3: TGTGCCAGCAGCTTGGACAGGGTCGGGGCCAAAAACATTCAGTACTTC. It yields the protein CASSLDRVGAKNIQYF. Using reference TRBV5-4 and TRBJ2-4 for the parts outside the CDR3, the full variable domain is ETGVTQSPTHLIKTRGQQVTLRCSSQSGHNTVSWYQQALGQGPQFIFQYYREEENGRGNFPPRFSGLQFPNYSSELNVNALELDDSALYLCASSLDRVGAKNIQYFGAGTRLSVL.